The entry below gives a single TCR beta chain sequence along with its context. As yet, its antigen is unknown. This entry comes from a study of T cell responses to AZD1222 COVID-19 vaccine. The V end was cut by 0 bases, the J end by 2 bases, with 14 bases between. Germline values: CDR1 SGHNT, CDR2 YYREEE (reference sequence). This CDR3 has 16 residues. The table came from immunoSEQ multiplex PCR; TCRdb's copy has only in-frame clones and leaves some out. The sample has 130,000 or so clones; more than 85% are singletons. Points from the study as a whole: At 160-218 and 743-854, vaccine-associated CD4 TCRs were dominant, and they spanned spike. Clonal diversity may have been underestimated in mostly white British donors. Two doses of AZD1222 preceded a rise in Spike-specific TCR breadth and depth.

The TCR comes from an adult in good health. The V gene is TRBV5-4, the J gene TRBJ1-2; unclear D gene. The source material was peripheral blood, sampled on day 0 of AZD1222 vaccination. The CDR3 protein is CASSLARADKNYGYTF. The CDR3 bases are TGTGCCAGCAGCTTGGCCCGCGCAGATAAAAACTATGGCTACACCTTC.